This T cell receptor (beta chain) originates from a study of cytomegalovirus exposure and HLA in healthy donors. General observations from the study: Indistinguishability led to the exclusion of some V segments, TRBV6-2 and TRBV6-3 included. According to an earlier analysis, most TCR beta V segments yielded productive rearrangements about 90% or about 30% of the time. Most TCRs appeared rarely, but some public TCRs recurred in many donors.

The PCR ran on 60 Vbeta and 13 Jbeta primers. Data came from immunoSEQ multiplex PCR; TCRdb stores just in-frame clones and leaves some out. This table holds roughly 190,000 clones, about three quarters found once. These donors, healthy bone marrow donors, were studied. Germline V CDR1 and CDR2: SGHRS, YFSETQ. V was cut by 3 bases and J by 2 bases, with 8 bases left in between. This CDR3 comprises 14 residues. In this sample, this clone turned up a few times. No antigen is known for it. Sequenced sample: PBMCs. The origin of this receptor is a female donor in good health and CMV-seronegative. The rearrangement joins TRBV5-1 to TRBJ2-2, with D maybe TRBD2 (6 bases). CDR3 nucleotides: TGCGCCAGCAGCTGGAGGGAAAACACCGGGGAGCTGTTTTTT. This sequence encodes CASSWRENTGELFF.